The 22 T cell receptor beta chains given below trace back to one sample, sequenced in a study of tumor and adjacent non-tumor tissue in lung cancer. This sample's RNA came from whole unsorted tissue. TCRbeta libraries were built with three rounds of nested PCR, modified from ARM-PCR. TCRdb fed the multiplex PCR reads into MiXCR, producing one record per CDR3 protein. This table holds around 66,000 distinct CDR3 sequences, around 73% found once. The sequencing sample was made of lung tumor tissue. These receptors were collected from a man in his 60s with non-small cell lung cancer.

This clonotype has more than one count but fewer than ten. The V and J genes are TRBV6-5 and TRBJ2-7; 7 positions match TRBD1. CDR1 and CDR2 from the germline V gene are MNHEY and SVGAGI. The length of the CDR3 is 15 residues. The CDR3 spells CDTSYGAGQVYEQYF. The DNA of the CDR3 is TGTGACACCAGTTACGGGGCTGGACAGGTTTATGAGCAGTACTTC.

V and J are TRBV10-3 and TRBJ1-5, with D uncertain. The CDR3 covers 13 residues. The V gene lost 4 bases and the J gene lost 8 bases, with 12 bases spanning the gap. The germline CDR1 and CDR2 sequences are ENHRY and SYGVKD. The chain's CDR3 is CAISVVRIKPQHF. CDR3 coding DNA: TGTGCCATCAGTGTTGTGAGGATAAAGCCCCAGCATTTT.

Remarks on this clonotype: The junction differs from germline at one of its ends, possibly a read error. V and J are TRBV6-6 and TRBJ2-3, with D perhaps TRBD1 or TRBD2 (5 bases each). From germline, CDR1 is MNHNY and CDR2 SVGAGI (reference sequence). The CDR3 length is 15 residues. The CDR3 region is CASSYRDDRTDTQYF. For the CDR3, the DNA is TGCGCCAGCAGTTACCGGGACGATCGGACAGATACGCAGTATTTT.

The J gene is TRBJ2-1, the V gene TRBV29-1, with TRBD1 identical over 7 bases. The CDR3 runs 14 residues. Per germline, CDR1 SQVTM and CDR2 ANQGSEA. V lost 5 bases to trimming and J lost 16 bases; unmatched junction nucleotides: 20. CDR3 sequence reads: CSVQGGLWHNEPFF. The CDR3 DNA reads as TGCAGCGTTCAAGGGGGCCTGTGGCACAATGAGCCATTCTTC.

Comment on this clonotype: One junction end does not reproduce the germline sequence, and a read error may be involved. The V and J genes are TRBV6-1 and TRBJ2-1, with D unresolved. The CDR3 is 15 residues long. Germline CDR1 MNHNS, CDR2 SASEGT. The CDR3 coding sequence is TGTGCCAGCAGTAGAAGTGGGGATTGGTACAATGTGCAGTTCTTC. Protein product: CASSRSGDWYNVQFF.

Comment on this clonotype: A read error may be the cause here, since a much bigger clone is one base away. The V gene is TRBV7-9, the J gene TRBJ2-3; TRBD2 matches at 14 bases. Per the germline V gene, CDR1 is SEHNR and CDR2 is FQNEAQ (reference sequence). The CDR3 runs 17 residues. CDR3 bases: TGTGCCAGCAGCTTATGGTGGACTAGCGGGAGGACAGATACGCAGTGTTTT. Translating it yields CASSLWWTSGRTDTQCF.

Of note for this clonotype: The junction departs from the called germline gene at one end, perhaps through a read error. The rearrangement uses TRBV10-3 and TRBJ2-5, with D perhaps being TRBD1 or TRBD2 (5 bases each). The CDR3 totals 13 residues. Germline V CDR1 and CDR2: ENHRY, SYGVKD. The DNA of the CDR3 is TGTACCATCAGTGGGGACCAACAAGAGACCCACTACTTT. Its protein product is CTISGDQQETHYF.

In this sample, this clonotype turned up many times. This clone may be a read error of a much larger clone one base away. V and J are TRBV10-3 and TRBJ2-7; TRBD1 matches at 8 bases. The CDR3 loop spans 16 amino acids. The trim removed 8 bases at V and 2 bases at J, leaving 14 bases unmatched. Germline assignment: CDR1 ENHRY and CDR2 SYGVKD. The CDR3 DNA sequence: TGTGCCATCCGCGAACCCGGGACAGGTTCAACCTACGAGCAGTACTTC. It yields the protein CAIREPGTGSTYEQYF.

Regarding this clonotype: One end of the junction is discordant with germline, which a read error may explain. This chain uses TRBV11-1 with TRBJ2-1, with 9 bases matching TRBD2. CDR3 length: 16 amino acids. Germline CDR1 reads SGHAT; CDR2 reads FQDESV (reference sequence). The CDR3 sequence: CTSIPGTRGGYNGQFF. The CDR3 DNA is TGTACCAGCATTCCAGGGACGCGGGGGGGATACAATGGGCAGTTCTTC.

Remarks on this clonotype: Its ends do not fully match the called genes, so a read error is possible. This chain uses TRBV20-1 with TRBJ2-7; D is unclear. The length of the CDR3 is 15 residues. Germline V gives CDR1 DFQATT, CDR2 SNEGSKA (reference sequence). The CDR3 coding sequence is TGCAGTGCTAGAGTTCCGGGCTGCCTCTCCTACGAGCAGTGTTTC. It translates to CSARVPGCLSYEQCF.

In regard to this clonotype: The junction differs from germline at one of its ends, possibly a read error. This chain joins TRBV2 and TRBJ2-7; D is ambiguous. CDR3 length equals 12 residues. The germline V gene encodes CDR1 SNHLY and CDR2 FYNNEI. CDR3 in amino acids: CASSQDSYEQYF. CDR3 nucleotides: TGTGCGAGCAGCCAGGATTCCTACGAGCAGTACTTC.

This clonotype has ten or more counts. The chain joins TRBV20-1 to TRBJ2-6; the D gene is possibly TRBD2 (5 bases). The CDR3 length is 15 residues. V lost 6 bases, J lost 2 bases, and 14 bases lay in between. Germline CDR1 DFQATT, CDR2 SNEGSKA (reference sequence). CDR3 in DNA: TGCAGTGCCGTGGTTGGAGGCCCTGGGGCCAACGTCCTGACTTTC. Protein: CSAVVGGPGANVLTF.

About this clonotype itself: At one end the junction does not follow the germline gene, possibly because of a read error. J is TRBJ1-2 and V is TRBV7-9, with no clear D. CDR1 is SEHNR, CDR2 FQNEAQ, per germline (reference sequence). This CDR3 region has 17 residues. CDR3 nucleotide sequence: TGTGACAGCAGCTTAGCGACGGGGTTCGGGGTTCGCAATAGCTACACATTC. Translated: CDSSLATGFGVRNSYTF.

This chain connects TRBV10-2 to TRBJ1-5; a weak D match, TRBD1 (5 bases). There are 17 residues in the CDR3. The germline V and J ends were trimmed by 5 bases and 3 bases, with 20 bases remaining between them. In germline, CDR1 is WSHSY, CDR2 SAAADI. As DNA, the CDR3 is TGCGCCAGCAGTAACCCCCGGGGGGATTATATCAATCAGCCCCAGCATTTT. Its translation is CASSNPRGDYINQPQHF.

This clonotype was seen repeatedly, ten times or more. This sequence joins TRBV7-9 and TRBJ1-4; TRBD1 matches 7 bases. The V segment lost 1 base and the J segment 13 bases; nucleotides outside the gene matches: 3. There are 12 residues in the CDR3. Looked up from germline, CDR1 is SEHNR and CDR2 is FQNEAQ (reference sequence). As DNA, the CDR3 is TGTGCCAGCAGCTTAGGGGGACAGTTACTGTTTTTT. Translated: CASSLGGQLLFF.

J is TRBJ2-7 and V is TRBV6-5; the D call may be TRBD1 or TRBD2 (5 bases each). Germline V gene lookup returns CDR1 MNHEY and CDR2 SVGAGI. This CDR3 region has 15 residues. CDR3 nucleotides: TGTACCAACAGTTATGGGTCGGGACCTCCCGTAGAGCAGTACTTC. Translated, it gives CTNSYGSGPPVEQYF.

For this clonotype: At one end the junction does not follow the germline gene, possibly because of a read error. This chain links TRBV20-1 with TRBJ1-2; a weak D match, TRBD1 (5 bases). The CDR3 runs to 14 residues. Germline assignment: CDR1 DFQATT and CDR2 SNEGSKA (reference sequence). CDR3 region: CSANEIRRGYGYTF. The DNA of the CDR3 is TGCAGTGCTAATGAGATTCGAAGGGGCTATGGATACACCTTC.

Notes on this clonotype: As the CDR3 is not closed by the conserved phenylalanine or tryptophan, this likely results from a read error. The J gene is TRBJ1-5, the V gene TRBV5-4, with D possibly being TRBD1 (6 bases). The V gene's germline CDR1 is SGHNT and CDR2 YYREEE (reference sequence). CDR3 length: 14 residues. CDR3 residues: CASSLGRDNQPQHS. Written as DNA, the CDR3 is TGTGCCAGCAGCTTGGGTCGGGACAATCAGCCTCAGCATTCT.

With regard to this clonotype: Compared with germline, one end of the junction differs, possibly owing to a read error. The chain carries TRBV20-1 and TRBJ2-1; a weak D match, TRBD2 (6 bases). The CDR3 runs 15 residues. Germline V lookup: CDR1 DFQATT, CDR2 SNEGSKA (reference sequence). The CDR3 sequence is CTASDSLHSYDEQFF. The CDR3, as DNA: TGCACTGCTAGCGACTCCCTGCACTCCTACGATGAGCAGTTCTTC.

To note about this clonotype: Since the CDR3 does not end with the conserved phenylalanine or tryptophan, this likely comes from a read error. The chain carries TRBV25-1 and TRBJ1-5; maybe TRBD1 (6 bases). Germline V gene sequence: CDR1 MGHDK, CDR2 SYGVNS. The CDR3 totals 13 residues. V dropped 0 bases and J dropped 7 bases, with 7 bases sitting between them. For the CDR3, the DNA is TGTGCCAGCAGTGAATATGGACAGCAGCCCCAGCATGTT. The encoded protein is CASSEYGQQPQHV.

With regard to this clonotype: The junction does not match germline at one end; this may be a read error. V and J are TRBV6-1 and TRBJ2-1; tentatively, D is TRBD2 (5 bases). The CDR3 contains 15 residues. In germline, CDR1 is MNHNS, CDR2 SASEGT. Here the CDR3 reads CGSCGAASAYNEQFF. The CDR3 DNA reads TGTGGCAGCTGTGGAGCGGCGTCCGCGTACAATGAGCAGTTCTTC.

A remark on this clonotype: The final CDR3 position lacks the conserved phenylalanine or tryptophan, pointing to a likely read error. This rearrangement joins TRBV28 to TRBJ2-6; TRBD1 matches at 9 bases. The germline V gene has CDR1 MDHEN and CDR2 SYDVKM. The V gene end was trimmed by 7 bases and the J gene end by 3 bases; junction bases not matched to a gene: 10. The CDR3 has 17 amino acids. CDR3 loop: CASTWTGDSIGANVLTL. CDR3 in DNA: TGTGCCAGCACCTGGACAGGGGACTCTATTGGGGCCAACGTCCTGACTCTC.